The rows below give T cell receptor beta chains drawn from one sample of a study of identical twins. TCRdb fed the 5' RACE reads into MiXCR, producing one record per CDR3 protein. The top ten hold around 0.25% of the sample, which has around 1.7 million distinct CDR3 sequences, about 32% seen once. The sample was cord blood. These TCRs come from a newborn girl in good health. Both conserved end residues are part of each CDR3. Each record gives: J gene, D gene, clone size, V gene, CDR3 length, CDR3 protein, CDR3 DNA. D genes are given only for firm matches. Size is stated for part of the rows, as once, few or many counts, or as a class when the clone is expanded.

TRBJ1-2,NA,NA,TRBV27,14,CASSFAGYDCGYTF,TGTGCCAGCAGTTTTGCAGGGTATGACTGTGGCTACACCTTC
TRBJ2-5,NA,NA,TRBV3-1,13,CASSTRAWETQYF,TGTGCCAGCAGCACTAGAGCATGGGAGACCCAGTACTTC
TRBJ1-2,NA,few,TRBV7-9,14,CASSVNRENYGYTF,TGTGCCAGCAGCGTTAACAGGGAAAACTATGGCTACACCTTC
TRBJ1-4,NA,few,TRBV20-1,13,CSARRPTNEKLFF,TGCAGTGCTAGACGGCCAACTAATGAAAAACTGTTTTTT
TRBJ1-3,NA,NA,TRBV5-1,15,CASSAGQYNGNTIYF,TGCGCCAGCAGCGCGGGACAATACAACGGAAACACCATATATTTT
TRBJ2-3,TRBD2,NA,TRBV10-3,15,CAIRAGLYSTDTQYF,TGTGCCATCAGAGCGGGACTCTACAGCACAGATACGCAGTATTTT
TRBJ2-1,NA,NA,TRBV20-1,12,CSATDTSDEQFF,TGCAGTGCTACTGACACGAGCGATGAGCAGTTCTTC
TRBJ2-3,NA,NA,TRBV7-9,16,CASSSSRRSSTGTQYF,TGTGCCAGCAGCTCTAGCAGGCGCTCTAGCACAGGTACGCAGTATTTT
TRBJ2-7,NA,many,TRBV5-1,15,CASSFGQGLSYEQYF,TGCGCCAGCAGCTTCGGGCAGGGACTCTCCTACGAGCAGTACTTC
TRBJ2-7,NA,NA,TRBV4-1,14,CASSQVLAYNEQYF,TGTGCCAGCAGCCAGGTCCTAGCCTACAATGAGCAGTACTTC
TRBJ1-1,TRBD1,many,TRBV10-3,15,CAIRGQGGLNTEAFF,TGTGCCATCAGAGGACAGGGTGGGTTGAACACTGAAGCTTTCTTT
TRBJ1-6,TRBD1,NA,TRBV27,13,CAHEGQGDSPLHF,TGTGCCCATGAAGGACAGGGAGATTCACCCCTCCACTTT
TRBJ2-5,TRBD1,NA,TRBV6-1,16,CASSELGGSFRETQYF,TGTGCCAGCAGTGAGTTAGGGGGCTCATTTCGGGAGACCCAGTACTTC
TRBJ1-1,TRBD1,NA,TRBV7-2,16,CASSLRTGGANTEAFF,TGTGCCAGCAGCTTGCGAACAGGGGGCGCGAACACTGAAGCTTTCTTT
TRBJ2-1,NA,NA,TRBV2,13,CASSEFEGNEQFF,TGTGCCAGCAGTGAGTTTGAGGGGAATGAGCAGTTCTTC
TRBJ1-1,NA,NA,TRBV21-1,13,CASPDVMNTEAFF,TGTGCCAGCCCGGACGTAATGAACACTGAAGCTTTCTTT
TRBJ1-2,NA,NA,TRBV28,14,CASSLTPSDYGYTF,TGTGCCAGCAGTTTAACCCCCAGCGACTATGGCTACACCTTC
TRBJ1-5,NA,NA,TRBV6-1,14,CASSEGHLNQPQHF,TGTGCCAGCAGTGAGGGACACCTCAATCAGCCCCAGCATTTT
TRBJ2-7,TRBD1,NA,TRBV7-9,14,CASSSGTGINEQYF,TGTGCCAGCAGTTCCGGGACAGGGATTAACGAGCAGTACTTC
TRBJ1-2,NA,NA,TRBV20-1,12,CSALQGSYGYTF,TGCAGTGCCCTACAGGGATCCTATGGCTACACCTTC
TRBJ2-1,TRBD2,few,TRBV29-1,11,CSVATSGGQFF,TGCAGCGTCGCCACTAGCGGAGGGCAGTTCTTC
TRBJ2-3,NA,few,TRBV2,15,CASRTTYPSTDTQYF,TGTGCCAGCAGGACCACCTACCCTAGCACAGATACGCAGTATTTT
TRBJ2-3,TRBD2,NA,TRBV7-9,16,CASSPGLAGATDTRYF,TGTGCCAGCAGCCCTGGACTAGCGGGGGCCACAGATACGCGGTATTTT
TRBJ2-5,NA,few,TRBV7-9,18,CASSLGRASYLYQETQYF,TGTGCCAGCAGCTTAGGTCGAGCCAGCTACCTATATCAAGAGACCCAGTACTTC
TRBJ2-5,NA,NA,TRBV12-3/TRBV12-4,15,CASSFRGDTQETQYF,TGTGCCAGCAGTTTCCGAGGGGACACTCAAGAGACCCAGTACTTC
TRBJ1-1,TRBD1,NA,TRBV7-2,14,CASSLFDRVSEAFF,TGTGCCAGCAGCTTGTTCGACAGGGTGTCTGAAGCTTTCTTT
TRBJ2-7,TRBD2,NA,TRBV20-1,16,CSGLGILAGGAYEQYF,TGCAGTGGCCTGGGGATTTTAGCGGGAGGCGCCTACGAGCAGTACTTC
TRBJ2-7,NA,NA,TRBV27,14,CASTSPRGTYEQYF,TGTGCCAGCACGTCCCCCAGGGGAACCTACGAGCAGTACTTC
TRBJ2-1,TRBD2,once,TRBV20-1,15,CSAGGSGRRYNEQFF,TGCAGTGCTGGGGGTAGCGGGAGGAGGTACAATGAGCAGTTCTTC
TRBJ1-1,NA,NA,TRBV2,13,CASSAGRETEAFF,TGTGCCAGCAGTGCAGGGAGAGAAACTGAAGCTTTCTTT
TRBJ2-1,TRBD2,NA,TRBV5-1,16,CASSLEILAGGNEQFF,TGCGCCAGCAGCCTCGAAATACTAGCGGGGGGCAATGAGCAGTTCTTC
TRBJ2-3,NA,NA,TRBV15,11,CATSGGSTQYF,TGTGCCACCAGCGGGGGATCTACGCAGTATTTT
TRBJ1-2,TRBD1,few,TRBV5-1,16,CASSLGFGQGDDGYTF,TGCGCCAGCAGCTTGGGATTTGGACAGGGGGATGATGGCTACACCTTC
TRBJ1-2,TRBD1,NA,TRBV27,14,CASSLYRGDCGYTF,TGTGCCAGCAGTTTATACAGGGGAGACTGTGGCTACACCTTC
TRBJ1-1,NA,NA,TRBV20-1,15,CSAQREARDKTEAFF,TGCAGTGCTCAGAGGGAGGCCAGGGATAAAACTGAAGCTTTCTTT
TRBJ2-5,TRBD2,NA,TRBV11-2,15,CASSSGLGPQETQYF,TGTGCCAGCAGCTCGGGACTAGGGCCCCAAGAGACCCAGTACTTC
TRBJ2-7,TRBD1,NA,TRBV5-5,16,CASSLEGDRVINEQYF,TGTGCCAGCAGCTTGGAGGGCGACAGGGTAATCAATGAGCAGTACTTC
TRBJ2-1,TRBD2,NA,TRBV4-2,17,CASNQDRGLAGYNEQFF,TGTGCCAGCAACCAAGATAGAGGACTAGCGGGGTACAATGAGCAGTTCTTC
TRBJ2-7,NA,NA,TRBV3-1,15,CASSQVAGGAYEQYF,TGTGCCAGCAGCCAAGTTGCTGGCGGAGCCTACGAGCAGTACTTC
TRBJ2-1,TRBD1,few,TRBV2,19,CASSSQDRGPKGLYNEQFF,TGTGCCAGCAGTTCCCAGGACAGGGGCCCCAAGGGACTTTACAATGAGCAGTTCTTC
TRBJ2-1,TRBD2,few,TRBV5-1,15,CASTQAGRSYNEQFF,TGCGCCAGCACCCAAGCGGGGCGCTCCTACAATGAGCAGTTCTTC
TRBJ2-1,NA,NA,TRBV18,12,CASSPGGYEQFF,TGTGCCAGCTCACCAGGGGGTTATGAGCAGTTCTTC
TRBJ1-6,NA,NA,TRBV10-2,13,CASSDTLRSPLHF,TGCGCCAGCAGTGATACTCTAAGGTCACCCCTCCACTTT
TRBJ2-3,NA,NA,TRBV27,14,CASSLVLAEDTQYF,TGTGCCAGCAGTTTAGTCTTAGCAGAAGATACGCAGTATTTT
TRBJ2-1,NA,NA,TRBV2,17,CASTGGEGFSSYNEQFF,TGTGCCAGCACCGGGGGTGAGGGCTTCAGCTCCTACAATGAGCAGTTCTTC